This record covers a single T cell receptor (beta chain). Original methodology: Scientists estimated how many nucleated cells there were by amplifying reference gene primers. Clones were sequenced by immunoSEQ multiplex PCR, and TCRdb holds only the in-frame ones, with some missing. V and J calls and clone size follow that table, whereas D and trimming were derived from the DNA. The sample contains roughly 180,000 clones, approximately 86% of which appear only once. The data were taken from a study of blood T cell repertoires in COVID-19. Overall study context: Sources were T cells, B-cell-depleted T cells, or PBMCs; the material itself was cDNA or gDNA.

Trimming took 4 bases from V and 5 from J, leaving 17 bases between them. The length of the CDR3 is 15 residues. Germline CDR1 is KGHSH and CDR2 is LQKENI. The V gene is TRBV18, the J gene TRBJ1-1, with D maybe TRBD1 (5 bases). Sequencing was done on a sample of peripheral blood. The source is a man between 60 and 75 years old with acute or convalescent COVID-19. CDR3 in DNA: TGTGCCAGCTCACTCTTAGGGGTCGTGGGAACTGAAGCTTTCTTT. Translation gives CASSLLGVVGTEAFF.